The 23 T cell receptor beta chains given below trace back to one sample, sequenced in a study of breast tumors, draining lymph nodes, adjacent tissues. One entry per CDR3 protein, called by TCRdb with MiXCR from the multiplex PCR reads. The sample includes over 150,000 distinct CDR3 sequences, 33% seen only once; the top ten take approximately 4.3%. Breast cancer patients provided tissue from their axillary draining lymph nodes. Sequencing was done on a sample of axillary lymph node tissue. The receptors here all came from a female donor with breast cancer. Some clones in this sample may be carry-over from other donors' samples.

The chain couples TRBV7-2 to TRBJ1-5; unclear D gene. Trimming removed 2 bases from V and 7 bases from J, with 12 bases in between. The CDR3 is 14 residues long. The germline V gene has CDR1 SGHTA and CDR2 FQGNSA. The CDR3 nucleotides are TGTGCCAGCAGCTTATACCCGAATGGCCAGCCCCAGCATTTT. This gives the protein CASSLYPNGQPQHF.

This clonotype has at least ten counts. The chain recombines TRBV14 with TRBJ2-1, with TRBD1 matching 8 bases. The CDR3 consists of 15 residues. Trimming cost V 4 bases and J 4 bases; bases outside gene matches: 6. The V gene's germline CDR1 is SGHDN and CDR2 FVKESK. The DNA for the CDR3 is TGTGCCAGCAGCCCCTGGACAGGGAATTACAATGAGCAGTTCTTC. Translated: CASSPWTGNYNEQFF.

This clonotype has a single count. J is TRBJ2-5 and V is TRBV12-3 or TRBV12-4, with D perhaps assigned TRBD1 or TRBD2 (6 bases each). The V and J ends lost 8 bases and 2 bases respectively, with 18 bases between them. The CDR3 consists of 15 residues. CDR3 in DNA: TGTGCCAGCGCCTGGGGGGCACTGGGGCAAGAGACCCAGTACTTC. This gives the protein CASAWGALGQETQYF.

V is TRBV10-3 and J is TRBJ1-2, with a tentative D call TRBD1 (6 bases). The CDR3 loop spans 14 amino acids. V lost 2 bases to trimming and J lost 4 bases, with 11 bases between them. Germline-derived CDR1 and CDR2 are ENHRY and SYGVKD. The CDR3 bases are TGTGCCATCAGTGAGACAGGGTCGGCCTATGGCTACACCTTC. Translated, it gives CAISETGSAYGYTF.

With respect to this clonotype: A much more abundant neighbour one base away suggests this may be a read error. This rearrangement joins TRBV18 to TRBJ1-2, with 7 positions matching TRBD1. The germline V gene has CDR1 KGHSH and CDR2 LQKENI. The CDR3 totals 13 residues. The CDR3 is CASSSTGFYGCTF. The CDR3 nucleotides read TGTGCCAGCTCATCGACAGGGTTCTATGGCTGCACCTTC.

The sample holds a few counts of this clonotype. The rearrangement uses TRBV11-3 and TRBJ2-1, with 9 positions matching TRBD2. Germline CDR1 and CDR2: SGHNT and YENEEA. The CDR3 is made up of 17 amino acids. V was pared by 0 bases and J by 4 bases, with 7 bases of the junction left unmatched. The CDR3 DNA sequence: TGTGCCAGCAGCTTAGATTGGGTAGCGGGGGTGTACAATGAGCAGTTCTTC. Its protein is CASSLDWVAGVYNEQFF.

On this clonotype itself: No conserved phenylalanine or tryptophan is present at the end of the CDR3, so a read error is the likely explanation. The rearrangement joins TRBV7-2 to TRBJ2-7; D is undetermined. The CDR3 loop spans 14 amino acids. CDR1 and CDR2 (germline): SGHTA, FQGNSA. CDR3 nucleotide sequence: TGTGCCAGCAGCTTTCAGCCCAGCTCCTACGATCAGTACCTC. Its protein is CASSFQPSSYDQYL.

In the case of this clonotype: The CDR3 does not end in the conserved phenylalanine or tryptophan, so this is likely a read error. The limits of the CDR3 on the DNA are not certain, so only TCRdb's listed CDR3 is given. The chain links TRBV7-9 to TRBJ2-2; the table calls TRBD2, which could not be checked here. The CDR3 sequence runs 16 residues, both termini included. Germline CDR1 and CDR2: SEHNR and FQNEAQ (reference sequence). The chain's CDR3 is CASSPVAGGNTGELRI.

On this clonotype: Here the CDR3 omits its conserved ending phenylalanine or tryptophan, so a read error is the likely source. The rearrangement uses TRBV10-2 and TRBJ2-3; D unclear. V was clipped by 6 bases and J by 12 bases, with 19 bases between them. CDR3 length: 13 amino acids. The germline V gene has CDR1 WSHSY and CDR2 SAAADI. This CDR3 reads CASRGVSQETQYS. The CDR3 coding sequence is TGCGCCAGCAGAGGAGTTTCCCAAGAGACCCAGTATTCT.

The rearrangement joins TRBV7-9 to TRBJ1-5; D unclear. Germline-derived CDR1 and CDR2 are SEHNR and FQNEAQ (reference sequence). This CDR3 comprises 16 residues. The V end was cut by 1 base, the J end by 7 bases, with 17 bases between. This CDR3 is CASSLGLAGYGQPQHF. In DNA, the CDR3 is TGTGCCAGCAGCTTAGGGCTAGCGGGGTATGGCCAGCCCCAGCATTTT.

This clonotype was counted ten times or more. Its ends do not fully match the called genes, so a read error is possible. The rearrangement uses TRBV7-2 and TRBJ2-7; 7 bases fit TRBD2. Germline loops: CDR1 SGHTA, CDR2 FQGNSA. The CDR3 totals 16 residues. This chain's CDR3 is CASSLAAMMSSYEQYF. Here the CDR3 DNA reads TGTGCCAGCAGCCTAGCGGCCATGATGAGCTCCTACGAGCAGTACTTC.

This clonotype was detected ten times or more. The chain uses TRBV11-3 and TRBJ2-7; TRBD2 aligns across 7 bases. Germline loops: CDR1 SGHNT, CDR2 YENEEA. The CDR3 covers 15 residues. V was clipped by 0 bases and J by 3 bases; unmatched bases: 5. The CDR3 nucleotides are TGTGCCAGCAGCTTAGATGGTCCTAGCGGCTACGAGCAGTACTTC. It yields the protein CASSLDGPSGYEQYF. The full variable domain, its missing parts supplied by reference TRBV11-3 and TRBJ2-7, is EAGVVQSPRYKIIEKKQPVAFWCNPISGHNTLYWYLQNLGQGPELLIRYENEEAVDDSQLPKDRFSAERLKGVDSTLKIQPAELGDSAVYLCASSLDGPSGYEQYFGPGTRLTVT.

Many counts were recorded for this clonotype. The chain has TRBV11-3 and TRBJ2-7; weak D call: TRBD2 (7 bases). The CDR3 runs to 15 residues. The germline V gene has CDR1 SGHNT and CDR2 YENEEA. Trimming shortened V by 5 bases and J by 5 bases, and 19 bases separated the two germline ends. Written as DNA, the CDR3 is TGTGCCAGCAGCGGAGGGGGGGGCAGGATAGACGAGCAGTACTTC. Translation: CASSGGGGRIDEQYF.

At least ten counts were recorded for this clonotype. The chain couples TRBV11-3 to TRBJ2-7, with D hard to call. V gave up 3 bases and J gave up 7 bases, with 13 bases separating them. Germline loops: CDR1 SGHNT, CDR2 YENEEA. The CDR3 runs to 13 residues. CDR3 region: CASSFGSLGEQYF. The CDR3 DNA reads TGTGCCAGCAGCTTCGGTAGCCTGGGGGAGCAGTACTTC.

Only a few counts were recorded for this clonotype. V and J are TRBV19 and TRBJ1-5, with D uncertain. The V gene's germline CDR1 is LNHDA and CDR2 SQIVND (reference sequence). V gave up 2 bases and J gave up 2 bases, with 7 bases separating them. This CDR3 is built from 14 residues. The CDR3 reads CASSIRAGNQPQHF. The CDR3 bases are TGTGCCAGTAGTATAAGGGCGGGCAATCAGCCCCAGCATTTT. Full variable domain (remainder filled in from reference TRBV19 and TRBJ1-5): DGGITQSPKYLFRKEGQNVTLSCEQNLNHDAMYWYRQDPGQGLRLIYYSQIVNDFQKGDIAEGYSVSREKKESFPLTVTSAQKNPTAFYLCASSIRAGNQPQHFGDGTRLSIL.

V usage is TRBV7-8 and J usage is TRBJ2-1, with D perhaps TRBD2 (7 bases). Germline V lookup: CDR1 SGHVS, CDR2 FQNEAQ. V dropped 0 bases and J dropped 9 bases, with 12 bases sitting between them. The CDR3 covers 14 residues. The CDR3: CASSLAGGAGEQFF. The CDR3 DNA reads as TGTGCCAGCAGCTTAGCGGGGGGGGCGGGTGAGCAGTTCTTC.

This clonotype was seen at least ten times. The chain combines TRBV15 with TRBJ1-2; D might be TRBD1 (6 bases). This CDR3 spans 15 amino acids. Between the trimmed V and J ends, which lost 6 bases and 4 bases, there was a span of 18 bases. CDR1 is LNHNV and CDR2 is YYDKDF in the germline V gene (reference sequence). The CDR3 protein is CATSLGAGDLYGYTF. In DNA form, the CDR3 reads TGTGCCACCAGTCTGGGGGCAGGAGACCTCTATGGCTACACCTTC.

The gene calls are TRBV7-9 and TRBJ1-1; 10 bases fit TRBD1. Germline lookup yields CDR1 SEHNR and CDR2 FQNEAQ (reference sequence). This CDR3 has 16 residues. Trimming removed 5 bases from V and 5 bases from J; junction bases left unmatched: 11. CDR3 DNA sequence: TGTGCCAGCAGCCTAGGGGGACAGGGGATGAGGACTGAAGCTTTCTTT. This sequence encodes CASSLGGQGMRTEAFF.

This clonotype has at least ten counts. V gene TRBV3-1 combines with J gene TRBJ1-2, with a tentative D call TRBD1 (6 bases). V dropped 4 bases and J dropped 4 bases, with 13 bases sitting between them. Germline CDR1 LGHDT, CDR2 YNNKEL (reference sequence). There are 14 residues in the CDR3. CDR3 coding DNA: TGTGCCAGCAGCCCGAACAGGGAGGCCTATGGCTACACCTTC. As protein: CASSPNREAYGYTF.

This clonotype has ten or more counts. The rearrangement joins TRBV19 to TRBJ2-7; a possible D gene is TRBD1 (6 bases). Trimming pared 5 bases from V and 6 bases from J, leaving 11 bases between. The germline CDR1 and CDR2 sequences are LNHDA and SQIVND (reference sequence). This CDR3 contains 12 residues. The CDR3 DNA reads TGTGCCAGTAGTCTCAGGGGATCCGAGCAGTACTTC. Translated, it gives CASSLRGSEQYF.

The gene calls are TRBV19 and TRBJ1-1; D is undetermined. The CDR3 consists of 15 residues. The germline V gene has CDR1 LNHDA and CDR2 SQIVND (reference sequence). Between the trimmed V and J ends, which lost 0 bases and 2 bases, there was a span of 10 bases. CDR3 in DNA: TGTGCCAGTAGTATAGATCCGGCAGATAACACTGAAGCTTTCTTT. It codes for CASSIDPADNTEAFF.

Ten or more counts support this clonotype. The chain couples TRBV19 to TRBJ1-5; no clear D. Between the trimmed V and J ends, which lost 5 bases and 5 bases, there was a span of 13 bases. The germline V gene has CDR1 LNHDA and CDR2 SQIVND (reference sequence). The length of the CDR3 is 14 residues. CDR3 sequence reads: CASSVRGTYQPQHF. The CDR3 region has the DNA TGTGCCAGTAGTGTTCGGGGTACCTATCAGCCCCAGCATTTT. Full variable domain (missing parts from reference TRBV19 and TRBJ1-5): DGGITQSPKYLFRKEGQNVTLSCEQNLNHDAMYWYRQDPGQGLRLIYYSQIVNDFQKGDIAEGYSVSREKKESFPLTVTSAQKNPTAFYLCASSVRGTYQPQHFGDGTRLSIL.

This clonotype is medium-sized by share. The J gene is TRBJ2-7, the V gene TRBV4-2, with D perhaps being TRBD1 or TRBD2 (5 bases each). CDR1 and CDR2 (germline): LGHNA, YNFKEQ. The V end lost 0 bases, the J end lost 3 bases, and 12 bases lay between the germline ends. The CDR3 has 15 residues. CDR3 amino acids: CASSQEFGGYYEQYF. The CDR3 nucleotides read TGTGCCAGCAGCCAAGAGTTTGGGGGTTACTACGAGCAGTACTTC.